The rows below give T cell receptor beta chains drawn from one sample of a study of blood T cell repertoires in COVID-19. Assay used: immunoSEQ multiplex PCR; TCRdb lists only in-frame clones, some missing. The table has hundreds of thousands of clones, 75% to 90% seen once; the top ten hold about 12%. The sample consisted of peripheral blood. Every receptor here comes from a woman in her seventies with COVID-19, enrolled during active disease. CDR3s include the opening cysteine and the closing phenylalanine or tryptophan. The D gene is left open where the match is weak. Clone size is not always given. Where it is, it says once, few, many or a class for expanded clones.

d_call,v_call,clone_size,j_call,cdr3_aa,cdr3_nt
TRBD2,TRBV19,-,TRBJ2-1,CASSLGTRIGNEQFF,TGTGCCAGTAGTCTCGGGACTAGGATCGGCAATGAGCAGTTCTTC
-,TRBV4-1,once,TRBJ2-1,CASSQPDTYNEQFF,TGCGCCAGCAGCCAACCGGACACTTACAATGAGCAGTTCTTC
-,TRBV5-4,once,TRBJ2-5,CASSLRGQETQYF,TGTGCCAGCAGCTTGAGAGGTCAAGAGACCCAGTACTTC
-,TRBV18,-,TRBJ2-2,CASSPTGGLGSGELFF,TGTGCCAGCTCACCAACGGGGGGCTTGGGCTCCGGGGAGCTGTTTTTT
-,TRBV5-1,-,TRBJ2-3,CASSLNPSILDTQYF,TGCGCCAGCAGCTTGAATCCTAGCATTCTAGATACGCAGTATTTT
-,TRBV5-1,-,TRBJ1-2,CASANLTGTSAGYTF,TGCGCCAGCGCAAACCTAACAGGGACGTCTGCTGGCTACACCTTC
-,TRBV28,once,TRBJ2-2,CASSSGTGTLPGELFF,TGTGCCAGCAGTTCGGGGACGGGGACTTTGCCCGGGGAGCTGTTTTTT
TRBD1,TRBV18,-,TRBJ1-1,CASSPRDSRTEAFF,TGTGCCAGCTCACCACGGGACAGCCGCACTGAAGCTTTCTTT
TRBD1,TRBV28,-,TRBJ2-7,CASSNSDRGWEQYF,TGTGCCAGCAGTAATTCGGACAGGGGATGGGAGCAGTACTTC
-,TRBV2,-,TRBJ1-3,CASSGFDRGNTIYF,TGTGCCAGCAGTGGGTTTGACAGGGGAAACACCATATATTTT
TRBD2,TRBV30,-,TRBJ2-4,CAWSPGLVQYF,TGTGCCTGGAGTCCAGGACTAGTCCAGTACTTC
TRBD1,TRBV19,-,TRBJ1-2,CASSRGQGESGYTF,TGTGCCAGTAGTAGGGGACAGGGGGAGTCTGGCTACACCTTC
-,TRBV3-1/TRBV3-2,-,TRBJ2-4,CASSQDLNIQYF,TGTGCCAGCAGCCAAGATCTAAACATTCAGTACTTC
-,TRBV7-2,-,TRBJ1-1,CASSLLAGGQVEAFF,TGTGCCAGCAGCTTACTGGCGGGGGGGCAGGTTGAAGCTTTCTTT
TRBD1,TRBV7-2,-,TRBJ1-4,CASSQRQGPGEKLFF,TGTGCCAGCAGCCAAAGACAGGGTCCAGGAGAAAAACTGTTTTTT
TRBD1,TRBV2,-,TRBJ1-1,CATGGALLTEAFF,TGTGCTACAGGGGGGGCCTTGCTCACTGAAGCTTTCTTT
-,TRBV19,-,TRBJ1-1,CASSIQGLSGEAFF,TGTGCCAGTAGTATACAGGGCCTCTCTGGCGAAGCTTTCTTT
-,TRBV29-1,-,TRBJ2-5,CSVSDLRGQETQYF,TGCAGCGTCTCAGACCTCCGGGGCCAAGAGACCCAGTACTTC
TRBD1,TRBV20-1,-,TRBJ2-3,CRGQGPDTQYF,TGCAGGGGACAGGGACCAGATACGCAGTATTTT
-,TRBV2,once,TRBJ2-7,CASSDMTDYEQYF,TGTGCCAGCAGTGATATGACAGACTACGAGCAGTACTTC
-,TRBV4-1,-,TRBJ2-7,CASSRPGAGRYEQYF,TGCGCCAGCAGCCGACCAGGGGCGGGTCGCTACGAGCAGTACTTC
-,TRBV11-2,once,TRBJ1-4,CASSLGGFTNEKLFF,TGTGCCAGCAGCTTAGGCGGCTTTACTAATGAAAAACTGTTTTTT
-,TRBV9,-,TRBJ1-6,CASSVADTGRSNSPLHF,TGTGCCAGCAGCGTAGCCGATACAGGAAGAAGTAATTCACCCCTCCACTTT
-,TRBV27,-,TRBJ1-2,CASSLAAGAYGYTF,TGTGCCAGCAGTTTGGCAGCGGGGGCCTATGGCTACACCTTC
-,TRBV5-1,-,TRBJ2-7,CASSLAGDEQYF,TGCGCCAGCAGCTTGGCAGGGGACGAGCAGTACTTC
TRBD1,TRBV19,-,TRBJ1-2,CASTISPRTGGYGYTF,TGTGCCAGTACCATATCCCCTAGGACAGGGGGCTATGGCTACACCTTC
TRBD2,TRBV5-1,-,TRBJ2-5,CASSLGLAGEETQYF,TGCGCCAGCAGCTTGGGATTAGCGGGGGAAGAGACCCAGTACTTC
-,TRBV7-2,-,TRBJ1-1,CASSLGHRNTEAFF,TGTGCCAGCAGCTTGGGACACAGGAACACTGAAGCTTTCTTT
TRBD1,TRBV24-1,-,TRBJ1-5,CATAQGGNQPQHF,TGTGCCACCGCACAGGGGGGCAATCAGCCCCAGCATTTT
-,TRBV4-1,-,TRBJ2-7,CASSQDRGYEQYF,TGCGCCAGCAGCCAAGATCGGGGCTACGAGCAGTACTTC
-,TRBV30,-,TRBJ1-2,CAWSPGQSSRYTF,TGTGCCTGGAGTCCCGGACAGTCCAGCCGCTACACCTTC
-,TRBV6-5,-,TRBJ1-4,CASSWPRTGGSEKLFF,TGTGCCAGCAGTTGGCCCCGGACGGGAGGAAGTGAAAAACTGTTTTTT
TRBD1,TRBV9,-,TRBJ2-6,CASSPRGLGANVLTF,TGTGCCAGCAGCCCCAGGGGGCTTGGGGCCAACGTCCTGACTTTC
-,TRBV5-1,-,TRBJ1-1,CASSLAMLGVDTEAFF,TGCGCCAGCAGCTTGGCGATGTTAGGGGTTGACACTGAAGCTTTCTTT
TRBD1,TRBV28,-,TRBJ2-2,CASSFRERQGQVFF,TGTGCCAGCAGCTTTCGAGAGAGACAGGGTCAGGTGTTTTTT
-,TRBV27,-,TRBJ2-1,CASSSRGGSYNEQFF,TGTGCCAGCAGTTCTCGAGGGGGCTCCTACAATGAGCAGTTCTTC
TRBD2,TRBV9,-,TRBJ2-1,CASSATAGGPQFF,TGTGCCAGCAGCGCCACGGCGGGGGGGCCGCAGTTCTTC
TRBD2,TRBV18,-,TRBJ2-1,CASSPPRGGDANEQFF,TGTGCCAGCTCACCACCCCGGGGGGGCGATGCCAATGAGCAGTTCTTC
-,TRBV7-2,-,TRBJ2-1,CASSQPYSHSYNEQFF,TGTGCCAGCAGCCAACCATACAGCCACTCCTACAATGAGCAGTTCTTC
-,TRBV3-1/TRBV3-2,-,TRBJ1-6,CASRGARSYNSPLHF,TGTGCCAGCAGAGGGGCCCGCTCCTATAATTCACCCCTCCACTTT
TRBD2,TRBV24-1,-,TRBJ2-2,CATSRVGQGGTGELFF,TGTGCCACCAGTCGAGTGGGTCAGGGAGGGACCGGGGAGCTGTTTTTT
-,TRBV6-5,once,TRBJ1-1,CASSPSRLEAFF,TGTGCCAGCAGCCCCTCTAGGCTTGAAGCTTTCTTT